These 19 T cell receptor beta chains share one sample of origin, sequenced in a study of T cell responses to AZD1222 COVID-19 vaccine. Method: immunoSEQ multiplex PCR; TCRdb's copy keeps in-frame clones and lacks some. Of around 84,000 clones in the sample, 90% to 95% were seen once. Sequencing was performed on peripheral blood, taken on day 0 of MenACWY control vaccination. The receptors here all came from an adult in good health.

This chain connects TRBV5-1 to TRBJ1-1; D is unclear. V was trimmed by 4 bases and J by 0 bases, leaving 13 bases between them. Germline-derived CDR1 and CDR2 are SGHRS and YFSETQ. The CDR3 runs to 15 residues. The CDR3 DNA is TGCGCCAGCAGCCGCGGCAACAGCATGAACACTGAAGCTTTCTTT. Its protein product is CASSRGNSMNTEAFF.

The rearrangement uses TRBV4-3 and TRBJ2-1; D not certain. Germline-derived CDR1 and CDR2 are LGHNA and YSLEER. The CDR3 totals 16 residues. Trimming removed 4 bases from V and 1 base from J, with 14 bases in between. This CDR3 reads CASSRSTSGSYNEQFF. CDR3 coding DNA: TGCGCCAGCAGCCGGTCCACGTCAGGTTCCTACAATGAGCAGTTCTTC.

V is TRBV5-1 and J is TRBJ1-4; D perhaps matches TRBD1 (5 bases). With 0 bases removed from V and 3 bases from J, the gap between germline ends came to 9 bases. CDR3 length equals 15 residues. Germline lookup yields CDR1 SGHRS and CDR2 YFSETQ. The CDR3 protein is CASSLDGGANEKLFF. The CDR3, as DNA: TGCGCCAGCAGCTTGGATGGGGGTGCTAATGAAAAACTGTTTTTT. Full variable domain (rest looked up from reference TRBV5-1 and TRBJ1-4): KAGVTQTPRYLIKTRGQQVTLSCSPISGHRSVSWYQQTPGQGLQFLFEYFSETQRNKGNFPGRFSGRQFSNSRSEMNVSTLELGDSALYLCASSLDGGANEKLFFGSGTQLSVL.

The chain combines TRBV30 with TRBJ1-4, with 7 bases lining up with TRBD1. This CDR3 comprises 16 residues. Germline CDR1 is GTSNPN and CDR2 is SVGIG (reference sequence). V lost 3 bases and J lost 0; bases outside the gene matches: 7. CDR3 region: CAWRLGTAATNEKLFF. For the CDR3, the DNA is TGTGCCTGGAGGTTAGGGACAGCTGCAACTAATGAAAAACTGTTTTTT. Full variable domain (outside the CDR3, taken from reference TRBV30 and TRBJ1-4): SQTIHQWPATLVQPVGSPLSLECTVEGTSNPNLYWYRQAAGRGLQLLFYSVGIGQISSEVPQNLSASRPQDRQFILSSKKLLLSDSGFYLCAWRLGTAATNEKLFFGSGTQLSVL.

The J gene is TRBJ2-7, the V gene TRBV19; D ambiguous. The CDR3 loop spans 12 amino acids. V was shortened by 3 bases and J by 6 bases, with 9 bases between the two germline ends. Germline-derived CDR1 and CDR2 are LNHDA and SQIVND (reference sequence). In DNA, the CDR3 is TGTGCCAGTAGTATGGGCCGGCTCGAGCAGTACTTC. Protein sequence: CASSMGRLEQYF.

The chain joins TRBV9 to TRBJ2-2; perhaps TRBD1 as D (5 bases). The CDR3 contains 15 residues. Trimming removed 0 bases from V and 6 bases from J, with 12 bases in between. Germline values: CDR1 SGDLS, CDR2 YYNGEE. CDR3 sequence (DNA): TGTGCCAGCAGCGTAGCTGAAGGGGCGCCCGGGGAGCTGTTTTTT. Its translation: CASSVAEGAPGELFF.

The CDR3 sequence: CASSSDISQPQHF. The CDR3 DNA sequence: TGTGCCAGCAGTTCGGACATTTCTCAGCCCCAGCATTTT. The chain is built from TRBV27 and TRBJ1-5; a weak D match, TRBD1 (5 bases). Trimming removed 4 bases from V and 6 bases from J, with 10 bases in between. The CDR3 covers 13 residues. From germline, CDR1 is MNHEY and CDR2 SMNVEV (reference sequence).

This clone appeared once. This chain links TRBV7-9 with TRBJ1-1; D is ambiguous. Trimming pared 8 bases from V and 1 base from J, leaving 11 bases between. The CDR3 is 13 amino acids. Germline CDR1 is SEHNR and CDR2 is FQNEAQ (reference sequence). CDR3 in DNA: TGTGCCAGCGCGACGAGTGGGAACACTGAAGCTTTCTTT. Its protein product is CASATSGNTEAFF.

The genes are TRBV28 and TRBJ1-5; 7 bases map to TRBD1. Germline-derived CDR1 and CDR2 are MDHEN and SYDVKM. V was clipped by 7 bases and J by 2 bases; unmatched bases: 5. The CDR3 covers 14 residues. The DNA of the CDR3 is TGTGCCAGCAACCGAGGACAGGGCAATCAGCCCCAGCATTTT. This sequence encodes CASNRGQGNQPQHF.

The chain has TRBV28 and TRBJ2-7; D could derive from TRBD1 or TRBD2 (5 bases each). Looked up from germline, CDR1 is MDHEN and CDR2 is SYDVKM. Trimming removed 2 bases from V and 7 bases from J, with 15 bases in between. The length of the CDR3 is 14 residues. CDR3 DNA: TGTGCCAGCAGTTTAGTGGGGGATCGGGGTGAGCAGTACTTC. Translation: CASSLVGDRGEQYF.

The V call is TRBV6-6, the J call TRBJ1-2; TRBD1 is a possible D gene (6 bases). V was trimmed by 6 bases and J by 6 bases, leaving 17 bases between them. CDR3 size: 14 residues. Germline V CDR1 and CDR2: MNHNY, SVGAGI (reference sequence). DNA of the CDR3: TGTGCCAGCAGAACGTCCGGGACAAGAGATGGCTACACCTTC. It codes for CASRTSGTRDGYTF.

The V gene is TRBV28, the J gene TRBJ1-4; perhaps TRBD1 as D (6 bases). CDR3 length equals 14 residues. Trimming left V 3 bases short and J 5 bases short, with 10 bases between. The germline V gene encodes CDR1 MDHEN and CDR2 SYDVKM. The CDR3 DNA sequence: TGTGCCAGCAGTTTGGGGCAGGGGAATGAAAAACTGTTTTTT. Protein: CASSLGQGNEKLFF.

This clone occurred a few times. The chain combines TRBV19 with TRBJ2-7, with 9 bases lining up with TRBD1. Germline V CDR1 and CDR2: LNHDA, SQIVND (reference sequence). This CDR3 comprises 14 residues. V lost 8 bases to trimming and J lost 4 bases; unmatched junction nucleotides: 9. Here the CDR3 reads CASASGTGSYEQYF. The CDR3, as DNA: TGTGCCAGTGCGTCCGGGACAGGGTCGTACGAGCAGTACTTC.

This sequence joins TRBV2 and TRBJ1-1, with TRBD1 identical over 9 bases. This CDR3 is built from 15 residues. The germline V gene encodes CDR1 SNHLY and CDR2 FYNNEI. The trim removed 7 bases at V and 4 bases at J, leaving 10 bases unmatched. CDR3 amino acids: CASMPPTGGLTEAFF. The CDR3 DNA sequence: TGTGCCAGCATGCCCCCGACAGGGGGACTCACTGAAGCTTTCTTT.

The J gene is TRBJ1-6, the V gene TRBV2; 7 bases align to TRBD1. Germline loops: CDR1 SNHLY, CDR2 FYNNEI. This CDR3 comprises 16 residues. V was clipped by 2 bases and J by 9 bases; unmatched bases: 10. The CDR3: CASSERRAGGGSPLHF. The CDR3 DNA reads TGTGCCAGCAGTGAACGGAGGGCAGGGGGTGGTTCACCCCTCCACTTT.

In regard to this clone: The junction and the germline gene differ at one end; a read error may be behind it. V gene TRBV19 combines with J gene TRBJ1-2; possible D gene TRBD1, 5 bases. This CDR3 spans 15 amino acids. Germline lookup yields CDR1 LNHDA and CDR2 SQIVND (reference sequence). CDR3 DNA: TGTGCCAGTAGTATCGGCGCCAGGGAAGCTTATGACTACACCTTC. Translating gives CASSIGAREAYDYTF.

The gene calls are TRBV19 and TRBJ1-1; 11 nucleotides agree with TRBD1. V was clipped by 7 bases and J by 0 bases; unmatched bases: 4. Germline CDR1 and CDR2: LNHDA and SQIVND (reference sequence). CDR3 size: 15 residues. CDR3 loop: CASTRDRGLNTEAFF. The DNA of the CDR3 is TGTGCCAGTACCCGGGACAGGGGGTTGAACACTGAAGCTTTCTTT.

This clone was counted a single time. The V gene is TRBV12-3 or TRBV12-4, the J gene TRBJ1-2, with D possibly matching TRBD1 (6 bases). The V and J ends lost 6 bases and 4 bases respectively, with 12 bases between them. This CDR3 region has 13 residues. In DNA, the CDR3 is TGTGCCAGCAGAACCGGACAGAGCTATGGCTACACCTTC. This encodes CASRTGQSYGYTF.

V is TRBV9 and J is TRBJ2-3; TRBD2 agrees at 10 bases. CDR1 SGDLS and CDR2 YYNGEE come from the germline V gene. Unmatched junction bases numbered 14, after V lost 3 bases and J lost 1 base. CDR3 length: 19 amino acids. The chain's CDR3 is CASSALGLAALVGTDTQYF. The CDR3, as DNA: TGTGCCAGCAGCGCTCTTGGACTAGCGGCTCTAGTAGGCACAGATACGCAGTATTTT.